Shown below are 28 T cell receptor beta chains from a single sample sequenced in a study of blood T cell repertoires in COVID-19. Clones were sequenced by immunoSEQ multiplex PCR, and TCRdb holds only the in-frame ones, with some missing. The table includes about 33,000 clones, around 85% detected once. Sequencing was carried out using peripheral blood. The receptors come from a man aged 60 to 75 with active COVID-19.

The V call is TRBV5-1, the J call TRBJ1-6, with D possibly TRBD1 on 6 matching bases. This CDR3 has 13 amino acids. Germline CDR1 and CDR2: SGHRS and YFSETQ. Trimming took 3 bases from V and 9 from J, leaving 10 bases between them. This CDR3 is CASSSGQRSPLHF. The CDR3 DNA reads TGCGCCAGCAGCTCAGGACAGCGTTCACCCCTCCACTTT.

This chain connects TRBV19 to TRBJ2-7, with 9 nucleotides matching TRBD1. The V and J ends lost 1 base and 2 bases, in that order; junction bases with no gene match: 6. The CDR3 has 16 residues. Germline-derived CDR1 and CDR2 are LNHDA and SQIVND (reference sequence). DNA of the CDR3: TGTGCCAGTAGTATAGTTCGACAGGGGGGGACCTACGAGCAGTACTTC. Translating gives CASSIVRQGGTYEQYF. Full variable domain (remainder filled in from reference TRBV19 and TRBJ2-7): DGGITQSPKYLFRKEGQNVTLSCEQNLNHDAMYWYRQDPGQGLRLIYYSQIVNDFQKGDIAEGYSVSREKKESFPLTVTSAQKNPTAFYLCASSIVRQGGTYEQYFGPGTRLTVT.

V gene TRBV20-1 combines with J gene TRBJ1-1; D is uncertain. Germline CDR1 and CDR2: DFQATT and SNEGSKA (reference sequence). Trimming removed 3 bases from V and 6 bases from J, with 17 bases in between. The CDR3 is 14 amino acids. CDR3: CSASTRVDFPEAFF. DNA for the CDR3: TGCAGTGCTAGTACGCGGGTTGATTTCCCTGAAGCTTTCTTT.

This chain joins TRBV5-1 and TRBJ1-1, with D perhaps matching TRBD1 (6 bases). V was clipped by 2 bases and J by 7 bases, with 12 bases between them. CDR1 SGHRS and CDR2 YFSETQ come from the germline V gene. This CDR3 region has 13 residues. The CDR3 DNA is TGCGCCAGCAGCTTCGGGGGGACATATGAAGCTTTCTTT. Protein: CASSFGGTYEAFF.

J is TRBJ2-7 and V is TRBV27, with a tentative D call TRBD1 (6 bases). The CDR3 contains 12 residues. Germline V gives CDR1 MNHEY, CDR2 SMNVEV (reference sequence). V was trimmed by 6 bases and J by 3 bases, leaving 9 bases between them. CDR3 residues: CASSQQGYEQYF. The CDR3 DNA follows: TGTGCCAGCAGCCAACAGGGCTACGAGCAGTACTTC.

The chain carries TRBV15 and TRBJ2-4; no clear D gene. This CDR3 has 11 residues. V lost 4 bases, J lost 6 bases, and 4 bases lay in between. The V gene's germline CDR1 is LNHNV and CDR2 YYDKDF (reference sequence). This CDR3 reads CATSILNIQYF. CDR3 nucleotides: TGTGCCACCAGCATCCTAAACATTCAGTACTTC.

The chain employs TRBV12-3 or TRBV12-4 and TRBJ2-5, with D perhaps matching TRBD1 (6 bases). The CDR3 covers 13 residues. The V gene lost 5 bases and the J gene lost 4 bases, with 11 bases spanning the gap. CDR3 region: CASSRGTLETQYF. DNA of the CDR3: TGTGCCAGCAGTAGGGGGACCTTAGAGACCCAGTACTTC.

Turning to this clone: Other DNA sequences of this sample code for an identical CDR3. This chain joins TRBV18 and TRBJ1-5; 8 positions agree with TRBD1. CDR1 KGHSH and CDR2 LQKENI come from the germline V gene. V was clipped by 2 bases and J by 2 bases; unmatched bases: 2. This CDR3 is built from 15 residues. The CDR3 nucleotides are TGTGCCAGCTCACCAGACAGGGGAGGCAATCAGCCCCAGCATTTT. As protein: CASSPDRGGNQPQHF.

The V gene is TRBV7-2, the J gene TRBJ2-1; TRBD2 might be the D (6 bases). Germline-derived CDR1 and CDR2 are SGHTA and FQGNSA. The CDR3 consists of 16 residues. With 5 bases removed from V and 6 bases from J, the gap between germline ends came to 20 bases. The CDR3 here is CASSRAGLVVSNEQFF. The DNA of the CDR3 is TGTGCCAGCAGCCGGGCGGGACTCGTCGTCTCCAATGAGCAGTTCTTC. The complete variable domain, with remaining parts taken from reference TRBV7-2 and TRBJ2-1, reads GAGVSQSPSNKVTEKGKDVELRCDPISGHTALYWYRQSLGQGLEFLIYFQGNSAPDKSGLPSDRFSAERTGGSVSTLTIQRTQQEDSAVYLCASSRAGLVVSNEQFFGPGTRLTVL.

The rearrangement uses TRBV11-3 and TRBJ2-1; 9 bases are a match to TRBD2. Germline V gene data show CDR1 as SGHNT and CDR2 as YENEEA. J was trimmed by 6 bases and V by 0 bases; bases with no gene match: 3. This CDR3 region has 15 residues. The CDR3 DNA is TGTGCCAGCAGCTTAGATTCACTAGCGGGCAATGAGCAGTTCTTC. It encodes CASSLDSLAGNEQFF.

CDR3: CASSLGGTASGGSKYF. DNA for the CDR3: TGTGCCAGCAGTCTAGGGGGTACGGCTAGCGGCGGTTCTAAGTATTTT. This rearrangement joins TRBV28 to TRBJ2-3; TRBD2 is a possible D gene (7 bases). From germline, CDR1 is MDHEN and CDR2 SYDVKM. The length of the CDR3 is 16 residues. V gave up 5 bases and J gave up 13 bases, with 28 bases separating them.

The gene calls are TRBV24-1 and TRBJ2-1, with 9 bases lining up with TRBD2. Looked up from germline, CDR1 is KGHDR and CDR2 is SFDVKD. After removal of 4 bases from V and 7 bases from J, the junction contained 7 bases not matched to a gene. The CDR3 runs 15 residues. CDR3 nucleotide sequence: TGTGCCACCAGTGAAACGACTAGCGGTCGTAATGAGCAGTTCTTC. The encoded protein is CATSETTSGRNEQFF.

The chain is built from TRBV19 and TRBJ2-5; 9 nucleotides align to TRBD1. Per germline, CDR1 LNHDA and CDR2 SQIVND (reference sequence). CDR3 length: 13 amino acids. The J segment lost 3 bases and the V segment lost 9 bases, leaving 5 bases of the junction unmatched. The CDR3 region has the DNA TGTGCCAGCATGAGGACAGGGGAAGAGACCCAGTACTTC. Its protein is CASMRTGEETQYF.

V and J are TRBV18 and TRBJ1-1; D not resolved. CDR1 is KGHSH, CDR2 LQKENI, per germline. This CDR3 contains 17 residues. V was clipped by 0 bases and J by 0 bases, with 14 bases between them. In nucleotides, the CDR3 is TGTGCCAGCTCACCACCTGGTTTCGAGGGCTTGAACACTGAAGCTTTCTTT. It codes for CASSPPGFEGLNTEAFF.

The chain links TRBV7-6 to TRBJ2-5; D might be TRBD2 (6 bases). The CDR3 runs 14 residues. The V gene lost 3 bases and the J gene lost 1 base, with 9 bases spanning the gap. The germline CDR1 and CDR2 sequences are SGHVS and FNYEAQ. In DNA form, the CDR3 reads TGTGCCAGCAGCTTGTCGACTAGCCAAGAGACCCAGTACTTC. It specifies CASSLSTSQETQYF.

The CDR3: CASSLGDRNTEAFF. Written as DNA, the CDR3 is TGCGCCAGCAGCTTGGGAGACAGGAACACTGAAGCTTTCTTT. The genes are TRBV5-1 and TRBJ1-1; weak D call: TRBD1 (5 bases). Trimming took 0 bases from V and 1 from J, leaving 7 bases between them. Germline lookup yields CDR1 SGHRS and CDR2 YFSETQ. The CDR3 contains 14 residues. The full variable domain, in which reference TRBV5-1 and TRBJ1-1 provide the parts outside the CDR3, is KAGVTQTPRYLIKTRGQQVTLSCSPISGHRSVSWYQQTPGQGLQFLFEYFSETQRNKGNFPGRFSGRQFSNSRSEMNVSTLELGDSALYLCASSLGDRNTEAFFGQGTRLTVV.

This sequence joins TRBV9 and TRBJ2-5; D is possibly TRBD2 (6 bases). The CDR3 is 13 amino acids. CDR1 SGDLS and CDR2 YYNGEE come from the germline V gene. V lost 4 bases and J 2 bases, leaving 9 bases between the germline ends. The CDR3 protein is CASSRREQETQYF. The CDR3, as DNA: TGTGCCAGCAGCAGGCGGGAACAAGAGACCCAGTACTTC. The full variable domain, with the rest looked up from reference TRBV9 and TRBJ2-5, is DSGVTQTPKHLITATGQRVTLRCSPRSGDLSVYWYQQSLDQGLQFLIQYYNGEERAKGNILERFSAQQFPDLHSELNLSSLELGDSALYFCASSRREQETQYFGPGTRLLVL.

V usage is TRBV29-1 and J usage is TRBJ1-1; tentatively, D is TRBD1 (5 bases). The CDR3 contains 15 residues. The germline V gene encodes CDR1 SQVTM and CDR2 ANQGSEA. V shed 5 bases and J shed 1 base, with 17 bases lying between them. CDR3 sequence (DNA): TGCAGCGTTAATCGCGTGGGGCCCGGGAACACTGAAGCTTTCTTT. Its translation: CSVNRVGPGNTEAFF. Variable domain in full (rest from reference TRBV29-1 and TRBJ1-1): SAVISQKPSRDICQRGTSLTIQCQVDSQVTMMFWYRQQPGQSLTLIATANQGSEATYESGFVIDKFPISRPNLTFSTLTVSNMSPEDSSIYLCSVNRVGPGNTEAFFGQGTRLTVV.

Written as DNA, the CDR3 is TGTGCCAGCAGCTTGGCCGGGACTGCCGCCTACGAGCAGTACTTC. Translating it yields CASSLAGTAAYEQYF. V usage is TRBV7-2 and J usage is TRBJ2-7; maybe TRBD2 (6 bases). Per germline, CDR1 SGHTA and CDR2 FQGNSA. V was cut by 3 bases and J by 2 bases, with 14 bases left in between. The CDR3 is 15 amino acids.

V and J are TRBV2 and TRBJ2-7; the match to TRBD2 covers 9 bases. CDR3 size: 15 residues. CDR1 is SNHLY and CDR2 is FYNNEI in the germline V gene. V was pared by 4 bases and J by 4 bases, with 8 bases of the junction left unmatched. The CDR3 sequence: CASSVEAGGQYEQYF. In DNA form, the CDR3 reads TGTGCCAGCAGTGTCGAGGCGGGAGGGCAGTACGAGCAGTACTTC.

The DNA of the CDR3 is TGTGCCAGCAGGAGGGGGCTAGCGGGAGATGAGCAGTACTTC. Translated, it gives CASRRGLAGDEQYF. The rearrangement links TRBV7-2 to TRBJ2-7; 10 bases agree with TRBD2. The V segment lost 6 bases and the J segment 7 bases; nucleotides outside the gene matches: 9. The CDR3 extends over 14 amino acids. CDR1 and CDR2 from the germline V gene are SGHTA and FQGNSA.

The chain has TRBV5-8 and TRBJ1-3; no clear D. Per germline, CDR1 SGHTS and CDR2 YDEGEE. The CDR3 runs 16 residues. V gave up 4 bases and J gave up 0 bases, with 14 bases separating them. For the CDR3, the DNA is TGTGCCAGCAGCGCATACTTGAGCTTCTCTGGAAACACCATATATTTT. Its protein is CASSAYLSFSGNTIYF.

The table lists this clone with a few counts. V is TRBV5-6 and J is TRBJ2-7, with 8 positions matching TRBD1. The CDR3 loop spans 15 amino acids. The V and J ends lost 4 bases and 2 bases, in that order; junction bases with no gene match: 8. The V gene's germline CDR1 is SGHDT and CDR2 YYEEEE. CDR3 sequence reads: CASSLYDRGAYEQYF. CDR3 DNA sequence: TGTGCCAGCAGCCTATATGACAGGGGAGCCTACGAGCAGTACTTC.

The chain recombines TRBV11-2 with TRBJ2-1, with TRBD2 matching over 8 bases. V was pared by 6 bases and J by 5 bases, with 9 bases of the junction left unmatched. The V gene's germline CDR1 is SGHAT and CDR2 FQNNGV. The CDR3 spans 15 residues. The CDR3 bases are TGTGCCAGCAGTTCGAACGCGGGAGGACACAATGAGCAGTTCTTC. Translated: CASSSNAGGHNEQFF.

The rearrangement links TRBV7-2 to TRBJ2-5; maybe TRBD1 (6 bases). There are 15 residues in the CDR3. With 5 bases removed from V and 2 bases from J, the gap between germline ends came to 15 bases. Germline loops: CDR1 SGHTA, CDR2 FQGNSA. CDR3 sequence (DNA): TGTGCCAGCAGCCGCATGCGGACAGCTCAAGAGACCCAGTACTTC. Translation gives CASSRMRTAQETQYF.

The chain couples TRBV5-1 to TRBJ2-1; TRBD1 aligns across 7 bases. The CDR3 is 15 residues long. J was trimmed by 12 bases and V by 2 bases; bases with no gene match: 14. CDR1 is SGHRS and CDR2 is YFSETQ in the germline V gene. The DNA of the CDR3 is TGCGCCAGCAGCTTAACCGGGACAGTGTCCTCCGGGCAGTTCTTC. Amino acids: CASSLTGTVSSGQFF.

The genes are TRBV27 and TRBJ2-2; TRBD2 agrees at 10 bases. The CDR3 contains 17 residues. Per the germline V gene, CDR1 is MNHEY and CDR2 is SMNVEV (reference sequence). Trimming cost V 4 bases and J 2 bases; bases outside gene matches: 7. This chain's CDR3 is CASSSKGLAFNTGELFF. CDR3 DNA: TGTGCCAGCAGTTCCAAGGGACTAGCGTTTAACACCGGGGAGCTGTTTTTT.

Comments on this clone: It is unclear where the CDR3 begins or ends on the DNA, so no DNA is shown, and the CDR3 is as TCRdb lists it. This chain uses TRBV2 with TRBJ1-6; the tabulated D call, TRBD1, remains unverified against the DNA. Germline CDR1 is SNHLY and CDR2 is FYNNEI. Termini included, the CDR3 measures 20 amino acids. This CDR3 reads CASSLKRGGTGSFLWSPLHF.